Listed below are T cell receptor beta chains from one sample, sequenced in a study of blood T cell repertoires in COVID-19. Using immunoSEQ multiplex PCR, the repertoire was profiled, and TCRdb retains in-frame clones only, with some absent. Of about 97,000 clones detected, around 92% appear once; the ten largest clones hold about 4%. The sequencing input was peripheral blood. The source of these receptors is a man between 18 and 35 years old with acute or convalescent COVID-19. CDR3s leave out the opening cysteine and the closing phenylalanine or tryptophan.

>TRBV7-9|TRBJ2-7
ASSRGDYEQY
>TRBV9|TRBJ2-3
ASSPGLAESTDTQY
>TRBV4-1|TRBJ2-1
ASSQQAPELAGWSSYNEQF
>TRBV29-1|TRBJ1-2
SGRTGSGYT
>TRBV5-1|TRBJ1-4
ASKQIATNEKLF
>TRBV30|TRBJ1-5
AWAEGGDQPQH
>TRBV6-2/TRBV6-3|TRBJ2-6
ASSYEFRGVAGANVLT
>TRBV3-1/TRBV3-2|TRBJ2-7
ASSPGLAGPYEQY
>TRBV27|TRBJ1-5
ASTPNRDRERPQH
>TRBV3-1/TRBV3-2|TRBJ2-7
ASSQTRGSYEQY
>TRBV27|TRBJ1-1
ASSLLSLGGTEAF
>TRBV4-2|TRBJ1-3
ASSQDLPGLGSSGNTIY
>TRBV7-9|TRBJ1-1
ASSFDSYEAF
>TRBV19|TRBJ1-2
ASSRTDNYGYT
>TRBV19|TRBJ2-2
ASSIYQGAGELF
>TRBV30|TRBJ1-2
AWSVQGGIHYGYT
>TRBV2|TRBJ2-5
ASLLMTQY
>TRBV12-3/TRBV12-4|TRBJ1-1
ASTQGANTEAF
>TRBV5-1|TRBJ2-1
ASSLVAGQNNEQF
>TRBV12-5|TRBJ1-4
ASGLDLRQGREKLF
>TRBV29-1|TRBJ1-1
SVEIRDWAF
>TRBV5-1|TRBJ1-1
ASSSDGAKNTEAF
>TRBV9|TRBJ1-5
ASSVTLDSNQPQH
>TRBV29-1|TRBJ2-7
SVVRPTSGMYEQY
>TRBV30|TRBJ2-7
AWSVESYEQY
>TRBV5-1|TRBJ2-3
ASSYSNPTSGQRDTQY
>TRBV10-1|TRBJ2-2
ASKAGLAGASTGELF
>TRBV27|TRBJ2-7
ASSAAGRREQY
>TRBV24-1|TRBJ2-2
ATSDFRDTGELF
>TRBV7-6|TRBJ1-3
ASSPEASGSGNTIY
>TRBV19|TRBJ1-5
ASSITYFPYSNQPQH
>TRBV7-7|TRBJ1-4
ASRDTGGKLF
>TRBV29-1|TRBJ2-1
SIYQQGAPEQF
>TRBV5-6|TRBJ1-1
ASSSGVRGSWDTEAF
>TRBV6-5|TRBJ1-1
ASRITGQSTEAF
>TRBV5-8|TRBJ1-1
ASSLGGSTEAF
>TRBV30|TRBJ2-1
AWSGDYNEQF
>TRBV21-1|TRBJ1-1
ASSSPDREAF
>TRBV5-5|TRBJ1-1
ASSLSQGNTEAF